This passage covers 29 T cell receptor beta chains from one sample sequenced in a study of blood T cell repertoires in COVID-19. Measured with immunoSEQ multiplex PCR; TCRdb has only the in-frame clones, and not every one. The table lists some 170,000 clones, over 75% of them singletons. Sequencing input: peripheral blood. All receptors come from a man between 65 and 85 years old with acute or convalescent COVID-19.

The chain joins TRBV18 to TRBJ2-7; tentative D call: TRBD1 (5 bases). The germline CDR1 and CDR2 sequences are KGHSH and LQKENI. The length of the CDR3 is 12 residues. With 5 bases removed from V and 3 bases from J, the gap between germline ends came to 8 bases. CDR3 DNA sequence: TGTGCCAGCTCAGTCGACAGCTACGAGCAGTACTTC. This codes for CASSVDSYEQYF.

This clone was detected once. The chain is built from TRBV6-2 or TRBV6-3 and TRBJ1-1; TRBD1 is a possible D gene (5 bases). The V gene's germline CDR1 is MNHEY and CDR2 SVGEGT. Trimming took off 4 bases at V and 5 bases at J, with 14 bases between the two ends. This CDR3 spans 14 amino acids. CDR3 DNA: TGTGCCAGCAGTTCCCCTATCCGGGGGACTGAAGCTTTCTTT. Translation: CASSSPIRGTEAFF.

The chain employs TRBV4-1 and TRBJ1-4; D not resolved. Per the germline V gene, CDR1 is MGHRA and CDR2 is YSYEKL. The CDR3 spans 13 residues. Trimming shortened V by 3 bases and J by 4 bases, and 6 bases separated the two germline ends. This chain's CDR3 is CASSHPYNEKLFF. The DNA for the CDR3 is TGCGCCAGCAGCCATCCGTATAATGAAAAACTGTTTTTT.

This chain joins TRBV19 and TRBJ2-1; D is unresolved. Germline V gene sequence: CDR1 LNHDA, CDR2 SQIVND (reference sequence). Trimming took 5 bases from V and 0 from J, leaving 8 bases between them. CDR3 length: 14 residues. The CDR3 region has the DNA TGTGCCAGTAGTTCCGGTAGCTCCTACAATGAGCAGTTCTTC. It codes for CASSSGSSYNEQFF.

The chain joins TRBV19 to TRBJ2-1; no firm D call. Per germline, CDR1 LNHDA and CDR2 SQIVND (reference sequence). CDR3 length: 13 amino acids. V gave up 1 base and J gave up 12 bases, with 13 bases separating them. The CDR3 region has the DNA TGTGCCAGTAGTATAGGTAAAGACCGAGGGCAGTTCTTC. Amino acids: CASSIGKDRGQFF.

V usage is TRBV9 and J usage is TRBJ2-2; D gene ambiguous. The V end was cut by 3 bases, the J end by 7 bases, with 16 bases between. This CDR3 has 15 residues. Germline V gives CDR1 SGDLS, CDR2 YYNGEE. CDR3: CASSAGSRTDGELFF. CDR3 DNA sequence: TGTGCCAGCAGCGCCGGCTCTAGAACGGACGGGGAGCTGTTTTTT.

Only a few counts were recorded for this clone. The rearrangement uses TRBV5-1 and TRBJ2-5, with D tentatively TRBD2 (6 bases). This CDR3 is 15 amino acids long. Germline loops: CDR1 SGHRS, CDR2 YFSETQ. V lost 4 bases and J lost 4, with 17 bases in between. Here the CDR3 DNA reads TGCGCCAGCAGCCCCATGGCGGGGAACGGAGAGACCCAGTACTTC. It is translated as CASSPMAGNGETQYF.

V gene TRBV7-9 combines with J gene TRBJ2-2, with 8 bases fitting TRBD2. The CDR3 has 15 amino acids. CDR1 SEHNR and CDR2 FQNEAQ come from the germline V gene (reference sequence). J gave up 3 bases and V 5 bases, and 5 bases lay outside the gene matches. CDR3 sequence (DNA): TGTGCCAGCAGCGCGGGGGGCGAGGACACCGGGGAGCTGTTTTTT. The encoded protein is CASSAGGEDTGELFF.

The rearrangement joins TRBV6-5 to TRBJ2-7, with D uncertain. Germline values: CDR1 MNHEY, CDR2 SVGAGI. The CDR3 has 11 residues. V was cut by 11 bases and J by 1 base, with 9 bases left in between. As DNA, the CDR3 is TGTGCCCTACAGAATTCCTACGAGCAGTACTTC. This encodes CALQNSYEQYF.

V is TRBV27 and J is TRBJ1-5; 10 bases align to TRBD1. The J segment lost 5 bases and the V segment lost 4 bases, leaving 2 bases of the junction unmatched. Germline V gene sequence: CDR1 MNHEY, CDR2 SMNVEV (reference sequence). The CDR3 has 14 residues. CDR3 sequence: CASSSGQGDQPQHF. The DNA for the CDR3 is TGTGCCAGCAGTTCCGGACAGGGGGATCAGCCCCAGCATTTT.

The chain carries TRBV28 and TRBJ2-1; 7 bases match TRBD2. Per germline, CDR1 MDHEN and CDR2 SYDVKM. The CDR3 is 16 amino acids. V shed 2 bases, J shed 6 bases, and the junction held 10 bases outside the gene matches. The DNA for the CDR3 is TGTGCCAGCAGTTTAGCCGTCGCGGGAGCTTTCAATGAGCAGTTCTTC. As protein: CASSLAVAGAFNEQFF.

This chain connects TRBV6-5 to TRBJ1-2, with a tentative D call TRBD1 (6 bases). V lost 6 bases and J lost 4, with 12 bases in between. In germline, CDR1 is MNHEY, CDR2 SVGAGI. CDR3 length: 13 residues. CDR3 sequence reads: CASRPTGGYGYTF. The CDR3 DNA reads as TGTGCCAGCAGACCGACAGGAGGCTATGGCTACACCTTC.

The chain carries TRBV11-2 and TRBJ1-2, with 8 bases fitting TRBD1. The germline CDR1 and CDR2 sequences are SGHAT and FQNNGV. Trimming cost V 6 bases and J 5 bases; bases outside gene matches: 8. There are 14 residues in the CDR3. In DNA form, the CDR3 reads TGTGCCAGCAGAACAACAGGGGGTGAGTATGGCTACACCTTC. Amino acids: CASRTTGGEYGYTF.

This clone turned up a few times. The chain employs TRBV7-2 and TRBJ1-1, with D tentatively TRBD1 (6 bases). CDR1 and CDR2 (germline): SGHTA, FQGNSA. The V end was cut by 2 bases, the J end by 1 base, with 8 bases between. The CDR3 is made up of 14 amino acids. The CDR3 spells CASSLNRENTEAFF. In DNA, the CDR3 is TGTGCCAGCAGCTTAAACAGGGAGAACACTGAAGCTTTCTTT.

The V call is TRBV19, the J call TRBJ2-3; 8 bases agree with TRBD1. Trimming removed 9 bases from V and 1 base from J; junction bases left unmatched: 3. This CDR3 region has 13 residues. Per germline, CDR1 LNHDA and CDR2 SQIVND (reference sequence). In DNA form, the CDR3 reads TGTGCCAGCAACAGGGGGGGCACAGATACGCAGTATTTT. Translated, it gives CASNRGGTDTQYF.

The CDR3 loop is CASSLERYGYTF. The CDR3 nucleotides read TGTGCCAGCAGTCTGGAGAGGTATGGCTACACCTTC. The chain employs TRBV6-5 and TRBJ1-2; no definite D call. The CDR3 is 12 amino acids. The V and J ends lost 5 bases and 5 bases respectively, with 9 bases between them. In germline, CDR1 is MNHEY, CDR2 SVGAGI.

The rearrangement joins TRBV2 to TRBJ1-2; D uncertain. Germline CDR1 reads SNHLY; CDR2 reads FYNNEI. The CDR3 runs 13 residues. Trimming took off 6 bases at V and 8 bases at J, with 16 bases between the two ends. For the CDR3, the DNA is TGTGCCAGCAGACTATCCTGGCTCTGGGGCTACACCTTC. Its protein product is CASRLSWLWGYTF.

CDR3 nucleotides: TGTGCCAGTAGTATCGACACCGGGGGGGGCGAGACCCAGTACTTC. This translates into CASSIDTGGGETQYF. The V gene is TRBV19, the J gene TRBJ2-5; 8 bases align to TRBD2. V was pared by 3 bases and J by 5 bases, with 8 bases of the junction left unmatched. The CDR3 sequence is 15 residues long. CDR1 LNHDA and CDR2 SQIVND come from the germline V gene (reference sequence).

The gene calls are TRBV18 and TRBJ2-7; 11 nucleotides match TRBD1. Germline V CDR1 and CDR2: KGHSH, LQKENI. The CDR3 loop spans 15 amino acids. Trimming removed 4 bases from V and 4 bases from J; junction bases left unmatched: 6. CDR3 in DNA: TGTGCCAGCTCACAGTCTGGACAGGGGGCGTACGAGCAGTACTTC. Its protein is CASSQSGQGAYEQYF.

The chain recombines TRBV5-1 with TRBJ2-3, with 13 nucleotides matching TRBD2. CDR3 size: 17 residues. The germline gives CDR1 SGHRS, CDR2 YFSETQ. J was trimmed by 2 bases and V by 0 bases; bases with no gene match: 3. The DNA for the CDR3 is TGCGCCAGCAGCTTGGTGGGACTAGCGGGGTCCACAGATACGCAGTATTTT. Amino acids: CASSLVGLAGSTDTQYF.

The V and J genes are TRBV7-7 and TRBJ2-5, with 7 bases lining up with TRBD1. Losses at the gene ends were 5 bases for V and 2 bases for J; bases not matched to a gene: 5. CDR1 and CDR2 (germline): SSHAT, FNYEAQ (reference sequence). The CDR3 length is 14 residues. CDR3: CASSLGTDQETQYF. The CDR3 bases are TGTGCCAGCAGCCTCGGGACAGATCAAGAGACCCAGTACTTC.

The genes are TRBV2 and TRBJ1-1, with TRBD1 matching over 8 bases. CDR1 is SNHLY, CDR2 FYNNEI, per germline. The CDR3 has 14 residues. J lost 6 bases, V lost 6 bases, and 9 bases had no gene match. The CDR3 DNA follows: TGTGCCAGCAGCAGGAGACAGGGGTATTCTGAAGCTTTCTTT. Its protein product is CASSRRQGYSEAFF.

Only a few counts were recorded for this clone. The CDR3 coding sequence is TGTGCCAGCAGCCCTACGGGACAGCGTTCCTACGAGCAGTACTTC. This translates into CASSPTGQRSYEQYF. The chain is built from TRBV5-4 and TRBJ2-7, with 7 nucleotides matching TRBD1. The CDR3 sequence is 15 residues long. Germline V gene data show CDR1 as SGHNT and CDR2 as YYREEE (reference sequence). Trimming removed 4 bases from V and 1 base from J; junction bases left unmatched: 8.

This clone is a singleton in its sample. The gene calls are TRBV28 and TRBJ1-2, with 7 bases identical to TRBD1. This CDR3 region has 13 residues. Germline V gene sequence: CDR1 MDHEN, CDR2 SYDVKM. V shed 4 bases, J shed 8 bases, and the junction held 7 bases outside the gene matches. The CDR3 DNA reads TGTGCCAGCAGTTGGACAGGTTCCGGAGGCTACACCTTC. Translation gives CASSWTGSGGYTF.

The chain carries TRBV14 and TRBJ2-5, with a weak D call TRBD2 (6 bases). Deletions cut 4 bases from V and 5 bases from J, with 14 bases between. From germline, CDR1 is SGHDN and CDR2 FVKESK. The CDR3 length is 14 residues. Written as DNA, the CDR3 is TGTGCCAGCAGCCGACTAGTTTTGGAGGAGACCCAGTACTTC. It translates to CASSRLVLEETQYF.

In this sample, this clone turned up once. Other DNA sequences in this specimen translate into the identical CDR3. The chain has TRBV5-1 and TRBJ1-1; maybe TRBD1 (5 bases). The CDR3 is made up of 14 amino acids. V was shortened by 0 bases and J by 4 bases, with 10 bases between the two germline ends. Germline V gives CDR1 SGHRS, CDR2 YFSETQ. The CDR3 protein is CASSLVGGGTEAFF. In DNA form, the CDR3 reads TGCGCCAGCAGCTTGGTGGGGGGTGGCACTGAAGCTTTCTTT.

In nucleotides, the CDR3 is TGTGCCAGCAGTTTAAGAGGCGCGGGGGTAACGGCGGGCGCTGAAGCTTTCTTT. Its translation is CASSLRGAGVTAGAEAFF. The chain uses TRBV28 and TRBJ1-1, with D tentatively TRBD1 (5 bases). Germline CDR1 is MDHEN and CDR2 is SYDVKM. V lost 2 bases to trimming and J lost 6 bases, with 25 bases between them. The CDR3 has 18 residues.

The chain is built from TRBV7-9 and TRBJ2-3, with unresolved D. This CDR3 region has 14 residues. Germline-derived CDR1 and CDR2 are SEHNR and FQNEAQ (reference sequence). Between the trimmed V and J ends, which lost 5 bases and 5 bases, there was a span of 14 bases. CDR3 residues: CASSPPRRGDTQYF. The CDR3 nucleotides are TGTGCCAGCAGCCCCCCCCGACGAGGAGATACGCAGTATTTT.

The chain couples TRBV11-2 to TRBJ1-5; D unresolved. V lost 3 bases and J 7 bases, leaving 10 bases between the germline ends. The CDR3 spans 13 residues. The germline V gene has CDR1 SGHAT and CDR2 FQNNGV. The DNA for the CDR3 is TGTGCCAGCAGCTTGAATTCGGTACAGCCCCAGCATTTT. It is translated as CASSLNSVQPQHF.